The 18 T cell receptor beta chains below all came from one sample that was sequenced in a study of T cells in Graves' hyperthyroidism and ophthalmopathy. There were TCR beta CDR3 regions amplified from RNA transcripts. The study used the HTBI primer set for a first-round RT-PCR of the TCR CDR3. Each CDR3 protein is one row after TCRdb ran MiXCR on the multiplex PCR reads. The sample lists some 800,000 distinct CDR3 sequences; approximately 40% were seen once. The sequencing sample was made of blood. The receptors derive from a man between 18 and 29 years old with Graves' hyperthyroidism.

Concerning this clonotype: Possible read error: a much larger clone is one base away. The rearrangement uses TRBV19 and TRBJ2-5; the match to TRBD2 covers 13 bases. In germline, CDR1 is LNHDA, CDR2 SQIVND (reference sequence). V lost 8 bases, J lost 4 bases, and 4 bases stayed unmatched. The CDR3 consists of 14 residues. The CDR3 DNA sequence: TGTGCCAGTCGAACTAGCGGGGGGGCAGAGACCCAGTACTTC. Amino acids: CASRTSGGAETQYF. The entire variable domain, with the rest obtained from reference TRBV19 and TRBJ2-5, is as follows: DGGITQSPKYLFRKEGQNVTLSCEQNLNHDAMYWYRQDPGQGLRLIYYSQIVNDFQKGDIAEGYSVSREKKESFPLTVTSAQKNPTAFYLCASRTSGGAETQYFGPGTRLLVL.

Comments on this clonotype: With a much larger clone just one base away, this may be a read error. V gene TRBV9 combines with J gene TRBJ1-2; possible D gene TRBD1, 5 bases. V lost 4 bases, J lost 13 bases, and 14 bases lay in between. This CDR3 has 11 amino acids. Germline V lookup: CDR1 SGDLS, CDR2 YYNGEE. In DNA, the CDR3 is TGTGCCAGCAGCCAAACCGACAGCTGCACCTTC. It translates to CASSQTDSCTF.

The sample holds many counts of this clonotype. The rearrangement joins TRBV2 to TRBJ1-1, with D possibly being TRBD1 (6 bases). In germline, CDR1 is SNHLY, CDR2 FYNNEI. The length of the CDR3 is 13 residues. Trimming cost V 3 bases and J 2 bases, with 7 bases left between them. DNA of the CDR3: TGTGCCAGCAGTGAGGACAGTAACACTGAAGCTTTCTTT. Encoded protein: CASSEDSNTEAFF. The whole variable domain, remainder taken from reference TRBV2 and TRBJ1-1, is EPEVTQTPSHQVTQMGQEVILRCVPISNHLYFYWYRQILGQKVEFLVSFYNNEISEKSEIFDDQFSVERPDGSNFTLKIRSTKLEDSAMYFCASSEDSNTEAFFGQGTRLTVV.

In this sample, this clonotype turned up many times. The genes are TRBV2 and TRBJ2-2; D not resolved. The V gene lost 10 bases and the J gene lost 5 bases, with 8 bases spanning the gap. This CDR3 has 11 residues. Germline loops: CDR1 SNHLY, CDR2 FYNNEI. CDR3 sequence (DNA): TGTGCCACTTTACGGACCGGGGAGCTGTTTTTT. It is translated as CATLRTGELFF. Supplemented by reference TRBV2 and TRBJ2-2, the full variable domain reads EPEVTQTPSHQVTQMGQEVILRCVPISNHLYFYWYRQILGQKVEFLVSFYNNEISEKSEIFDDQFSVERPDGSNFTLKIRSTKLEDSAMYFCATLRTGELFFGEGSRLTVL.

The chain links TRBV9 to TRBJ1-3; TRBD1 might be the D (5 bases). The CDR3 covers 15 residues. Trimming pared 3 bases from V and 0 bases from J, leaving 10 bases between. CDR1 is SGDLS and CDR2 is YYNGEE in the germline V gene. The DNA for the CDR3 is TGTGCCAGCAGCGACTCAGGGTTCTCTGGAAACACCATATATTTT. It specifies CASSDSGFSGNTIYF.

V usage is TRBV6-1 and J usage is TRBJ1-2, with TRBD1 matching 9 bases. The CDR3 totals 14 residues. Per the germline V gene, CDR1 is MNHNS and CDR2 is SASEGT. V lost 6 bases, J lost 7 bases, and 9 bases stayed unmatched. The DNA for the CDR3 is TGTGCCAGCAGGAATACAGGGGGCAGCCTTGGCTACACCTTC. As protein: CASRNTGGSLGYTF.

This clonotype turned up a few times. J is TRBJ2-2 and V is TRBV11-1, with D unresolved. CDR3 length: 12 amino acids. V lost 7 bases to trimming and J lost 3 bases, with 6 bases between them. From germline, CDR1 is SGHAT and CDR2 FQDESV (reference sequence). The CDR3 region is CASKIDTGELFF. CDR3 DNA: TGTGCCAGCAAGATTGACACCGGGGAGCTGTTTTTT.

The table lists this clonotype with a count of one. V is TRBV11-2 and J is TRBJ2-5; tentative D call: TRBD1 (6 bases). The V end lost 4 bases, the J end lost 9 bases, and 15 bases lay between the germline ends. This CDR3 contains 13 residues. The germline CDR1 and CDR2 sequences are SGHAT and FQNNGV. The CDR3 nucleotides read TGTGCCAGCAGCTCTGACAGGTATTGGCCCCAGTACTTC. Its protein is CASSSDRYWPQYF.

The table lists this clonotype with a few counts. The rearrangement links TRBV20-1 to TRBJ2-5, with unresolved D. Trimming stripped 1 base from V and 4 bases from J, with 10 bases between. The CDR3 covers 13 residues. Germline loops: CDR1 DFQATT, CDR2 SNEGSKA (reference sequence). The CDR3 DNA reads TGCAGTGCTAGAGGGCTAGATATAGAGACCCAGTACTTC. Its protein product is CSARGLDIETQYF.

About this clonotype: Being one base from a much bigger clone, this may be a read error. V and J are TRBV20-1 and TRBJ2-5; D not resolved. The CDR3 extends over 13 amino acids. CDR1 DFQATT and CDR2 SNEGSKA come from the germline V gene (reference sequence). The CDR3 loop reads CSVDGQHQGTQYF. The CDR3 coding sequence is TGCAGTGTGGATGGGCAGCACCAAGGGACCCAGTACTTC.

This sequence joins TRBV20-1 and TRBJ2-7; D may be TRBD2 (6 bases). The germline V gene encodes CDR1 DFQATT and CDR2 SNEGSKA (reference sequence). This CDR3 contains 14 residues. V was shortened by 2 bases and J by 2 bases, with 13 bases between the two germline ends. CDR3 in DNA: TGCAGTGCTAGATGGAGGGGAGATACCTACGAGCAGTACTTC. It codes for CSARWRGDTYEQYF.

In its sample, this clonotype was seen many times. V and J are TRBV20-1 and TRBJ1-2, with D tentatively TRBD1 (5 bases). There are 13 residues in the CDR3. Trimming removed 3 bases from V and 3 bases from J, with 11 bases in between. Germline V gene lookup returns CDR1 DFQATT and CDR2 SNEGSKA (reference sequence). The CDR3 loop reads CSARPPGDYGYTF. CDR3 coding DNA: TGCAGTGCTAGGCCCCCGGGGGACTATGGCTACACCTTC.

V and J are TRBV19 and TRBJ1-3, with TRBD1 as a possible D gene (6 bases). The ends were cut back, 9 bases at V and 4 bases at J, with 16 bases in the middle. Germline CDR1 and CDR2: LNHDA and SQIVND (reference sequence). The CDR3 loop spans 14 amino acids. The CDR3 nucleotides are TGTGCCAGCACCAACGGGGGGCACGGAAACACCATATATTTT. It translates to CASTNGGHGNTIYF.

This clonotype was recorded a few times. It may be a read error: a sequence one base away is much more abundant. This CDR3 reads CASREDRNTGELFF. The CDR3, as DNA: TGTGCCAGCAGGGAGGACAGGAACACCGGGGAGCTGTTTTTT. The rearrangement links TRBV6-6 to TRBJ2-2; D is possibly TRBD1 (6 bases). V gave up 6 bases and J gave up 1 base, with 9 bases separating them. CDR1 is MNHNY, CDR2 SVGAGI, per germline (reference sequence). This CDR3 contains 14 residues.

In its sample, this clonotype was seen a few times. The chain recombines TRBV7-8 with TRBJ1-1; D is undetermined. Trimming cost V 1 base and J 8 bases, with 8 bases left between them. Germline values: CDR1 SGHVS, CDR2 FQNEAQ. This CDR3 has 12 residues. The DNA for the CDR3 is TGTGCCAGCAGCTTAGATGTCCGGGAAGCTTTCTTT. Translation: CASSLDVREAFF.

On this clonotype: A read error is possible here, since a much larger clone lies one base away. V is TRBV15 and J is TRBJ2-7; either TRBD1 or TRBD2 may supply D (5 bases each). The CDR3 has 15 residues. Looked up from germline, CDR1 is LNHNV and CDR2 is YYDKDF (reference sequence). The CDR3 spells CATSRDSGGSYERYF. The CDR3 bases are TGTGCCACCAGCAGAGATAGTGGGGGTTCCTACGAGCGGTACTTC.

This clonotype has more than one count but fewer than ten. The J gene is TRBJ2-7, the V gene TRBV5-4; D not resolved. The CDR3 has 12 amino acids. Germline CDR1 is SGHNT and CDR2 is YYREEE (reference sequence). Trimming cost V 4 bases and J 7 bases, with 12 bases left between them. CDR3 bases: TGTGCCAGCAGCGTCGCCCCCGCGGAGCAGTACTTC. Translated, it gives CASSVAPAEQYF. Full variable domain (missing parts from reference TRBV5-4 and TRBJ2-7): ETGVTQSPTHLIKTRGQQVTLRCSSQSGHNTVSWYQQALGQGPQFIFQYYREEENGRGNFPPRFSGLQFPNYSSELNVNALELDDSALYLCASSVAPAEQYFGPGTRLTVT.

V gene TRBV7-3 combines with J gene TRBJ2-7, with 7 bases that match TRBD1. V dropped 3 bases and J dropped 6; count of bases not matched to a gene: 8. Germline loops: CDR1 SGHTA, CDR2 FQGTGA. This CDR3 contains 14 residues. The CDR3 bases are TGTGCCAGCAGCTTGACAGGGACCACCCCCGAGCAGTACTTC. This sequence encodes CASSLTGTTPEQYF.